This T cell receptor beta chain was documented in a study of shared clonotypes between healthy human individuals (dated by TCRdb to between 2020 and 2021). With respect to the entire study: The cohort comprised a couple of women and three men aged 18 to 49 years. Per donor, three plates each were used for CD4 naive and CD4 memory, two for CD8 naive, and one for CD8 memory. The study deeply sequenced blood TCR repertoires of five healthy adults to estimate repertoire size and the extent of clonotype sharing between individuals. To increase sequencing depth and limit assay-specific biases, TCR repertoire library preparation and sequencing were carried out by different laboratories using diverse techniques. Per donor, leukapheresis produced somewhere between about 0.8 and 9.5 billion PBMCs.

Sequences LNHNV (CDR1) and YYDKDF (CDR2) are obtained from the germline V gene (reference sequence). V drops 3 bases and J drops 8 bases, leaving 13 bases in between. The CDR3 runs 13 amino acids, cysteine and phenylalanine included. Only CDR3 DNA is held: 39 bases, read in frame from base 1. The donors were healthy, HIV-negative adults with no recently reported acute infections or vaccinations. Every donor was a Caucasian adult living in Nashville, Tennessee, USA. CD4+ T cells were enriched through magnetic negative selection, after which naive cells were positively selected on CD45RA and the remaining negative fraction served as the memory subset. After blood collection by leukapheresis, PBMCs were isolated using Ficoll-Histopaque density gradient centrifugation and then cryopreserved in the vapor phase of liquid nitrogen. Analytical flow cytometry was used to check the purity and quantity of every magnetically sorted T cell population. Genomic DNA was isolated from every sorted fraction and measured by UV absorbance on a Nanodrop 2000c.

Using the deep immunoSEQ assay, TCR CDR3 regions were amplified from genomic DNA by multiplex PCR. Genomic DNA extracted from each cell subset was distributed evenly over all wells of several immunoSEQ 96-well plates, and each plate served as one replicate. For sorted subsets, each replicate PCR was loaded with approximately 0.2 ug genomic DNA, equivalent to approximately 27,000 T cell genomes. Purified libraries were measured with a Qubit 3.0 fluorometer, size-checked on a Bioanalyzer 2100, and measured again with the KAPA Library Quantification kit. A separate single-read 150-cycle Illumina NextSeq 550 flow cell was used to sequence each immunoSEQ 96-well plate. The published analysis was carried out like this. Because only junctional sequences without quality scores were contained in the immunoSEQ output, filtering matching that applied to full-length reads could not be performed. Sequences were annotated with PyIR, a Python wrapper for IgBLAST v1.9, and V/J genes and CDR3 were assigned using IMGT germline references. Any read was removed if the V/J assignment was weak (E-value above 1e-6), the CDR3 was missing, or the read contained stop codons, out-of-frame junctions, or ambiguous translated residues. V3J clonotypes were defined by identical inferred V gene, J gene, and CDR3 amino acid sequence. Percentage overlap between repertoires was computed as shared unique clonotypes divided by the size of the smaller repertoire. Richness of each repertoire was evaluated using RTK rarefaction, the Chao1 estimator, and Recon v2.1 estimates of unobserved clonotypes. Generation probabilities were computed with OLGA for all TCRbeta clonotypes obtained by the gDNA method from a handful of donors. This is the immuneACCESS table as TCRdb keeps it, with only in-frame sequences that have V and J called. A part of the clones is gone; compared with another copy, unresolved V genes explain less than half, and the rest is unexplained. The V and J calls and the clone size are those of that table, but D and trimming were determined from the DNA. The sample records about 2.5 million clones, around 92% of which are singletons. The ten largest clones add up to more than 0.35% of the sample.

This clone occurred once. The specificity of this receptor is unknown. No base qualities exist here, and no much larger clone lies one base off it. The paper as a whole reports these results and caveats: Compared with non-shared clonotypes, clonotypes shared by all four sorted-subset donors had higher generation probabilities. Only blood was sampled, and tissue TCR repertoires likely differ from those in blood. When a few donors were compared, the shared fraction of clonotypes was about 5.2% for naive CD4, less than 4% for naive CD8, about 2.4% for memory CD4, and about 0.36% for memory CD8. Incomplete sequencing was indicated by rarefaction of sorted-subset datasets, despite the large sequencing depth. Larger estimated clonotype richness was generally found for naive subsets than for memory subsets. Because the study included only a small number of donors, the genetic and exposure-history diversity represented was limited. Pairwise subsampling led to the expectation that sequencing depth would affect the degree of clonotype sharing among donors.

This clonotype originated in a man aged 18 to 29 in good health. Some clones in this sample may be carry-over from other donors' samples. Material: naive CD4+ T cells from PBMCs. Taken with the paper, the label for cell subset or site translates to: CD45RA+ positively selected. Here the chain combines TRBV15 and TRBJ1-2, with no confidently assigned D gene. The CDR3 is CATSSLGNRGYTF. The base sequence is TGTGCCACCAGCAGTTTGGGGAATCGCGGCTACACCTTC.